This T cell receptor beta chain was captured by sequencing in a study of cytomegalovirus exposure and HLA in healthy donors. This CDR3 is 17 amino acids long. CDR1 SGDLS and CDR2 YYNGEE come from the germline V gene. Trimming stripped 0 bases from V and 2 bases from J, with 16 bases between. The primer mix had 60 Vbeta and 13 Jbeta primers. Profiled with immunoSEQ multiplex PCR; TCRdb holds only in-frame clones, not every one. This table has 190,000 or so clones, 80% appearing once. Sequencing used PBMCs. This receptor was identified in a boy aged 5-17 years in good health and CMV-seronegative. The chain has TRBV9 and TRBJ2-3; D possibly corresponds to TRBD2 (7 bases). The CDR3 DNA reads TGTGCCAGCAGCGTAGTAGGGGCGGGGGCCCCCACAGATACGCAGTATTTT. Its protein product is CASSVVGAGAPTDTQYF.